A selection of T cell receptor beta chains follows, all from one sample in a study of Ad26.COV2.S vaccination and SARS-CoV-2 variants. TCRdb's copy holds only in-frame clones and misses some; the assay was immunoSEQ multiplex PCR. Found here are more than 300,000 clones, 70% to 90% of them singletons; the top ten hold around a tenth. Sequencing used peripheral blood, obtained in a trial of Ad26.COV2.S vaccine versus placebo. Receptor source: a person between 18 and 65 years old who received the Ad26.COV2.S COVID-19 vaccine or a placebo. The CDR3 runs from the conserved cysteine through the conserved F or W. A D gene is named only where the DNA matches it firmly. Where a row states a size, it is once, few, many or the class of an expanded clone; other rows omit it.

V gene,J gene,D gene,clone size,CDR3 protein,CDR3 DNA
TRBV3-1/TRBV3-2,TRBJ2-2,-,-,CASSHLPGELFF,TGTGCCAGCAGCCACCTTCCCGGGGAGCTGTTTTTT
TRBV7-9,TRBJ1-1,-,-,CASSFEGLGTEAFF,TGTGCCAGCAGCTTCGAGGGATTGGGCACTGAAGCTTTCTTT
TRBV3-1/TRBV3-2,TRBJ2-7,-,-,CASSQALGEQYF,TGTGCCAGCAGCCAAGCGTTGGGAGAGCAGTACTTC
TRBV7-9,TRBJ1-6,TRBD1,-,CASSSNSGTDQDF,TGTGCCAGCAGCTCAAACTCCGGGACAGACCAAGACTTT
TRBV3-1/TRBV3-2,TRBJ2-5,TRBD2,-,CASSQLAVPSETQYF,TGTGCCAGCAGCCAACTAGCGGTTCCGTCGGAAACCCAGTACTTC
TRBV7-8,TRBJ2-5,TRBD2,-,CASRDGTSGQETQYF,TGTGCCAGCAGAGACGGGACTAGCGGACAAGAGACCCAGTACTTC
TRBV9,TRBJ2-7,-,-,CASSPPAPDYEQYF,TGTGCCAGCAGCCCCCCCGCACCCGATTACGAGCAGTACTTC
TRBV14,TRBJ2-7,TRBD2,-,CASSPTSGSPYEQYF,TGTGCCAGCAGCCCAACTAGCGGGAGTCCCTACGAGCAGTACTTC
TRBV5-6,TRBJ2-1,-,-,CASSLERNPVQFF,TGTGCCAGCAGCTTGGAACGTAATCCCGTCCAGTTCTTC
TRBV7-9,TRBJ2-2,-,once,CASSPYQTRGTGELFF,TGTGCCAGCAGCCCATACCAGACCCGGGGCACCGGGGAGCTGTTTTTT
TRBV5-1,TRBJ1-6,-,-,CASSAGRGFYNSPLHF,TGCGCCAGCAGCGCAGGGAGGGGATTCTATAATTCACCCCTCCACTTT
TRBV28,TRBJ2-7,TRBD1,-,CASNRPGQGAEQYF,TGTGCCAGCAACAGACCCGGACAGGGGGCAGAGCAGTACTTC
TRBV28,TRBJ2-1,-,-,CASRFYNEQFF,TGTGCCAGCAGATTCTACAATGAGCAGTTCTTC
TRBV4-1,TRBJ1-2,TRBD1,-,CASSQDTGVANYGYTF,TGCGCCAGCAGCCAAGATACAGGGGTCGCTAACTATGGCTACACCTTC
TRBV10-1,TRBJ1-1,-,-,CASSESGGYTEAFF,TGCGCCAGCAGTGAGTCGGGGGGCTATACTGAAGCTTTCTTT
TRBV2,TRBJ2-3,TRBD1,many,CARGDRGRGQYF,TGTGCCAGAGGAGACAGGGGGCGCGGGCAGTATTTT
TRBV2,TRBJ2-1,-,once,CASSADLYNEQFF,TGTGCCAGCAGCGCTGACCTTTACAATGAGCAGTTCTTC
TRBV28,TRBJ2-1,-,-,CASTRTQTREQFF,TGTGCCAGCACGCGGACACAGACAAGGGAGCAGTTCTTC
TRBV20-1,TRBJ2-3,-,once,CSASTSTTQYF,TGCAGTGCTAGTACTAGTACGACGCAGTATTTT
TRBV6-6,TRBJ2-5,TRBD1,-,CASSSNAGTGTSLGETQYF,TGTGCCAGCAGCTCAAATGCCGGGACAGGGACGTCGCTAGGAGAGACCCAGTACTTC